Below are 32 T cell receptor beta chains sequenced from a single sample in a study of T cell responses to AZD1222 COVID-19 vaccine. TCRdb's table, derived via immunoSEQ multiplex PCR, lists solely in-frame clones and lacks some. Of about 83,000 clones in the sample, approximately 88% were seen once. The specimen comprised peripheral blood, sampled on day 0 of MenACWY control vaccination. The receptors were sampled from an adult in good health.

The chain joins TRBV20-1 to TRBJ2-2; D is tentatively TRBD1 or TRBD2 (5 bases each). Trimming left V 3 bases short and J 3 bases short, with 14 bases between. CDR3 length: 15 residues. Germline values: CDR1 DFQATT, CDR2 SNEGSKA (reference sequence). The CDR3 DNA is TGCAGTGCTAGTAGTCGAGGGGCGGACACCGGGGAGCTGTTTTTT. It translates to CSASSRGADTGELFF.

This clone was detected only a few times. This rearrangement joins TRBV29-1 to TRBJ1-2; D is unresolved. CDR1 and CDR2 (germline): SQVTM, ANQGSEA. Trimming took 1 base from V and 6 from J, leaving 6 bases between them. The CDR3 is 11 residues long. Written as DNA, the CDR3 is TGCAGCGTTGAAGGGGAGAATGGCTACACCTTC. Translation: CSVEGENGYTF.

This CDR3 reads CATSAPTGGGTGELFF. CDR3 coding DNA: TGTGCCACCAGTGCCCCGACAGGGGGCGGCACCGGGGAGCTGTTTTTT. The rearrangement uses TRBV24-1 and TRBJ2-2, with 10 bases aligning to TRBD1. This CDR3 contains 16 residues. CDR1 is KGHDR and CDR2 is SFDVKD in the germline V gene. V dropped 5 bases and J dropped 4; count of bases not matched to a gene: 6.

This chain joins TRBV10-1 and TRBJ2-5; 7 bases align to TRBD2. The CDR3 is 15 residues long. Germline V lookup: CDR1 WNHNN, CDR2 SYGVQD (reference sequence). V trimming: 6 bases; J trimming: 4 bases; junction bases outside the gene matches: 11. CDR3 loop: CASSRFGEGRETQYF. In DNA, the CDR3 is TGCGCCAGCAGCAGATTTGGGGAGGGACGAGAGACCCAGTACTTC.

Written as DNA, the CDR3 is TGTGCCAGCAGTTACAGATCGATGAACACTGAAGCTTTCTTT. Its translation is CASSYRSMNTEAFF. The rearrangement uses TRBV6-5 and TRBJ1-1; no clear D. From germline, CDR1 is MNHEY and CDR2 SVGAGI. Trimming removed 2 bases at V and 0 bases at J, with 7 bases between. The CDR3 sequence is 14 residues long.

The CDR3 DNA follows: TGTGCCAGCAGCCCAATGGTTTCAGGGGAGCAGTACTTC. It yields the protein CASSPMVSGEQYF. The genes are TRBV11-2 and TRBJ2-7; D is possibly TRBD1 (5 bases). Per the germline V gene, CDR1 is SGHAT and CDR2 is FQNNGV. V lost 5 bases and J 7 bases, leaving 15 bases between the germline ends. The CDR3 loop spans 13 amino acids.

The chain recombines TRBV7-2 with TRBJ2-7; D ambiguous. The CDR3 runs 16 residues. Germline V gives CDR1 SGHTA, CDR2 FQGNSA. V shed 4 bases and J shed 2 bases, with 18 bases lying between them. CDR3 sequence reads: CASSSLDPLKAYEQYF. The CDR3 DNA reads TGTGCCAGCAGCTCTCTAGACCCACTGAAGGCCTACGAGCAGTACTTC.

The chain employs TRBV7-2 and TRBJ1-6; D ambiguous. Per germline, CDR1 SGHTA and CDR2 FQGNSA. The CDR3 covers 15 residues. The V and J ends lost 3 bases and 5 bases respectively, with 11 bases between them. CDR3 sequence: CASSLAAANNSPLHF. CDR3 nucleotide sequence: TGTGCCAGCAGCTTGGCGGCAGCTAATAATTCACCCCTCCACTTT.

This sequence joins TRBV7-9 and TRBJ1-4, with D unclear. Trimming removed 6 bases at V and 5 bases at J, with 13 bases between. Germline CDR1 is SEHNR and CDR2 is FQNEAQ (reference sequence). The CDR3 is 14 residues long. The CDR3 DNA is TGTGCCAGCAGACTTGACGGGATAAATGAAAAACTGTTTTTT. The encoded protein is CASRLDGINEKLFF.

The chain carries TRBV6-5 and TRBJ1-4; 8 bases align to TRBD1. The CDR3 spans 15 residues. The junction had 9 bases not matched to a gene; V was cut back by 4 bases and J by 8 bases. Germline V gives CDR1 MNHEY, CDR2 SVGAGI. CDR3 DNA: TGTGCCAGCAGTTCAACGACAGGGGTAGGGGAAAAACTGTTTTTT. This gives the protein CASSSTTGVGEKLFF.

The V gene is TRBV11-2, the J gene TRBJ2-1; D uncertain. The V and J ends lost 5 bases and 1 base respectively, with 12 bases between them. The CDR3 is 15 residues long. Germline V CDR1 and CDR2: SGHAT, FQNNGV. The CDR3 spells CASSLGDPSYNEQFF. CDR3 nucleotides: TGTGCCAGCAGCCTAGGAGACCCATCCTACAATGAGCAGTTCTTC.

V is TRBV28 and J is TRBJ1-2, with TRBD1 as a possible D gene (5 bases). Looked up from germline, CDR1 is MDHEN and CDR2 is SYDVKM. V was cut by 2 bases and J by 2 bases, with 18 bases left in between. The CDR3 is 17 amino acids. The CDR3 coding sequence is TGTGCCAGCAGTTTAGATATGAGCGCAGGGTGGAACTATGGCTACACCTTC. This translates into CASSLDMSAGWNYGYTF.

This rearrangement joins TRBV6-2 or TRBV6-3 to TRBJ1-4; D unclear. The CDR3 is made up of 14 amino acids. V dropped 2 bases and J dropped 8 bases, with 12 bases sitting between them. Germline loops: CDR1 MNHEY, CDR2 SVGEGT. In nucleotides, the CDR3 is TGTGCCAGCAGTTACATAAAGAGAGAGGAAAAACTGTTTTTT. Protein sequence: CASSYIKREEKLFF.

This chain uses TRBV30 with TRBJ1-3; D gene uncertain. Germline V lookup: CDR1 GTSNPN, CDR2 SVGIG (reference sequence). With 4 bases removed from V and 0 bases from J, the gap between germline ends came to 10 bases. The CDR3 length is 14 residues. CDR3 in DNA: TGTGCCTGGAAAAATAGTGACTCTGGAAACACCATATATTTT. The encoded protein is CAWKNSDSGNTIYF.

The chain links TRBV21-1 to TRBJ2-7; TRBD2 is the table's D call, not checked against the DNA. TRBV21-1 is a pseudogene. CDR3 length: 16 residues. CDR3 nucleotides: TGTGCCAGCAGCAAAGAGGGGCCACTAGCGTGGTGCGAGCAGTACTTC. Protein sequence: CASSKEGPLAWCEQYF.

Regarding this clone: This CDR3 is also generated by other DNA sequences in the sample. This chain links TRBV27 with TRBJ1-6, with D maybe TRBD1 (5 bases). This CDR3 has 13 amino acids. Germline V gene data show CDR1 as MNHEY and CDR2 as SMNVEV (reference sequence). Trimming cost V 6 bases and J 10 bases, with 13 bases left between them. The DNA of the CDR3 is TGTGCCAGCAGGGGTCAGGGAGGGTCACCCCTCCACTTT. Its translation is CASRGQGGSPLHF.

V and J are TRBV7-2 and TRBJ1-3; D ambiguous. The CDR3 loop spans 14 amino acids. Trimming removed 5 bases at V and 0 bases at J, with 8 bases between. CDR1 and CDR2 from the germline V gene are SGHTA and FQGNSA. CDR3 loop: CASSPVISGNTIYF. CDR3 nucleotide sequence: TGTGCCAGCAGCCCAGTAATCTCTGGAAACACCATATATTTT.

V usage is TRBV27 and J usage is TRBJ1-1; D is undetermined. Trimming cost V 3 bases and J 0 bases, with 11 bases left between them. Germline V gives CDR1 MNHEY, CDR2 SMNVEV (reference sequence). This CDR3 is built from 15 residues. This CDR3 reads CASSLVAGLNTEAFF. The CDR3 coding sequence is TGTGCCAGCAGTTTGGTTGCGGGCCTGAACACTGAAGCTTTCTTT.

The chain carries TRBV3-1 (or the pseudogene TRBV3-2) and TRBJ2-3; TRBD2 might be the D (6 bases). Germline-derived CDR1 and CDR2 are LGHDT and YNNKEL (reference sequence). CDR3 length: 14 amino acids. V dropped 4 bases and J dropped 4 bases, with 12 bases sitting between them. This CDR3 is CASSLGTGADTQYF. The CDR3, as DNA: TGTGCCAGCAGCCTTGGGACGGGAGCAGATACGCAGTATTTT.

This sequence joins TRBV4-1 and TRBJ2-7, with 8 nucleotides matching TRBD2. CDR3 length: 15 amino acids. CDR1 and CDR2 from the germline V gene are MGHRA and YSYEKL. J lost 5 bases, V lost 0 bases, and 6 bases had no gene match. In DNA form, the CDR3 reads TGCGCCAGCAGCCAAGAGGCGGGAGGTGTCCACGAGCAGTACTTC. It specifies CASSQEAGGVHEQYF.

This rearrangement joins TRBV12-5 to TRBJ2-2; the match to TRBD1 covers 9 bases. Germline values: CDR1 LGHNT, CDR2 FRNRAP. J gave up 5 bases and V 6 bases, and 13 bases lay outside the gene matches. This CDR3 is 17 amino acids long. The CDR3 nucleotides are TGTGCTAGTGGCCCCGACAGGGGGTCTAAGAATACCGGGGAGCTGTTTTTT. Translation gives CASGPDRGSKNTGELFF.

This chain joins TRBV7-2 and TRBJ2-3; a possible D gene is TRBD1 (6 bases). The V gene lost 7 bases and the J gene lost 6 bases, with 8 bases spanning the gap. Germline-derived CDR1 and CDR2 are SGHTA and FQGNSA. CDR3 size: 11 residues. Written as DNA, the CDR3 is TGTGCCAGCACCACAGGGGATACGCAGTATTTT. Translated: CASTTGDTQYF.

The chain combines TRBV28 with TRBJ1-5; no firm D call. Germline assignment: CDR1 MDHEN and CDR2 SYDVKM. The V end was cut by 2 bases, the J end by 9 bases, with 11 bases between. CDR3 length: 13 residues. In nucleotides, the CDR3 is TGTGCCAGCAGTTTAGACATTGTTCGGCCCCAGCATTTT. Protein product: CASSLDIVRPQHF.

The chain uses TRBV27 and TRBJ2-7; D is unresolved. V shed 3 bases and J shed 2 bases, with 11 bases lying between them. CDR1 MNHEY and CDR2 SMNVEV come from the germline V gene (reference sequence). This CDR3 region has 14 residues. DNA for the CDR3: TGTGCCAGCAGTTTCCGGGTTGGTCCCTACGAGCAGTACTTC. Translating gives CASSFRVGPYEQYF.

The chain employs TRBV7-7 and TRBJ2-5; 13 nucleotides align to TRBD2. The length of the CDR3 is 16 residues. Germline V gives CDR1 SSHAT, CDR2 FNYEAQ (reference sequence). V lost 3 bases to trimming and J lost 1 base; unmatched junction nucleotides: 2. CDR3 in amino acids: CASSLGLAGPQETQYF. The CDR3 DNA follows: TGTGCCAGCAGCTTGGGACTAGCGGGACCCCAAGAGACCCAGTACTTC.

CDR3 region: CASSPRQEQGRMNTEAFF. CDR3 nucleotide sequence: TGTGCCAGCTCACCCAGACAAGAACAGGGTCGGATGAACACTGAAGCTTTCTTT. The rearrangement joins TRBV18 to TRBJ1-1, with D perhaps matching TRBD1 (6 bases). Germline CDR1 KGHSH, CDR2 LQKENI. Trimming took off 3 bases at V and 0 bases at J, with 20 bases between the two ends. The CDR3 is 18 amino acids.

CDR3 residues: CATSDPEQPQHF. The DNA for the CDR3 is TGTGCCACCAGTGACCCCGAGCAGCCCCAGCATTTT. V is TRBV24-1 and J is TRBJ1-5; D is undetermined. Looked up from germline, CDR1 is KGHDR and CDR2 is SFDVKD. CDR3 length: 12 residues. The ends were cut back, 4 bases at V and 7 bases at J, with 7 bases in the middle.

J is TRBJ2-2 and V is TRBV28, with 8 bases lining up with TRBD2. The germline CDR1 and CDR2 sequences are MDHEN and SYDVKM. There are 16 residues in the CDR3. V gave up 4 bases and J gave up 0 bases; unmatched junction bases: 4. The CDR3 region has the DNA TGTGCCAGCAGTTGGGCCGGGAGGGCGAACACCGGGGAGCTGTTTTTT. Translation gives CASSWAGRANTGELFF.

The chain combines TRBV7-2 with TRBJ2-2; D is unclear. The CDR3 consists of 13 residues. CDR1 is SGHTA, CDR2 FQGNSA, per germline. The V gene lost 0 bases and the J gene lost 6 bases, with 5 bases spanning the gap. DNA for the CDR3: TGTGCCAGCAGCTTAGCGAGGTCCGGGGAGCTGTTTTTT. It specifies CASSLARSGELFF.

V is TRBV28 and J is TRBJ1-4, with D maybe TRBD1 (5 bases). The germline V gene encodes CDR1 MDHEN and CDR2 SYDVKM. CDR3 length equals 13 residues. Trimming shortened V by 7 bases and J by 8 bases, and 14 bases separated the two germline ends. Here the CDR3 reads CASKMTGTEKLFF. The DNA for the CDR3 is TGTGCCAGCAAAATGACCGGGACCGAAAAACTGTTTTTT.

V and J are TRBV10-3 and TRBJ1-1, with D perhaps matching TRBD1 (6 bases). The CDR3 has 12 amino acids. Germline CDR1 ENHRY, CDR2 SYGVKD. The V end was cut by 10 bases, the J end by 2 bases, with 11 bases between. CDR3 loop: CATRQDNTEAFF. In DNA form, the CDR3 reads TGTGCCACCAGACAGGACAACACTGAAGCTTTCTTT.

The chain joins TRBV7-2 to TRBJ1-1, with D possibly TRBD1 on 5 matching bases. Germline V gene data show CDR1 as SGHTA and CDR2 as FQGNSA. Trimming stripped 6 bases from V and 1 base from J, with 15 bases between. This CDR3 is built from 15 residues. CDR3 DNA: TGTGCCAGCAGGTTTTCCCCGACAGAGAACACTGAAGCTTTCTTT. Translation: CASRFSPTENTEAFF.